This is a list of T cell receptor beta chains from one sample in a study of blood T cell repertoires in COVID-19. Sequenced by immunoSEQ multiplex PCR; TCRdb stores in-frame clones only, minus some. The table records 240,000 or so clones, 86% of them present only once. Material for sequencing was peripheral blood. The origin of the receptors is a man in his 60s with acute or convalescent COVID-19. CDR3s include the opening cysteine and the closing phenylalanine or tryptophan. A D gene is named only where the DNA matches it firmly. Part of the rows lack a size; the others show once, few, many or a class for expanded clones.

TRBJ2-7 TRBD1 NA TRBV4-1 TGCGCCAGCAGCCCTCGACAGGGGGGATCCTACGAGCAGTACTTC CASSPRQGGSYEQYF
TRBJ1-5 NA NA TRBV27 TGTGCCAGCAGTTCCGGGGAAGGAGGGGCCTTTAGCAATCAGCCCCAGCATTTT CASSSGEGGAFSNQPQHF
TRBJ2-7 NA few TRBV11-2 TGTGCCAGCAGACAGGGTTACTACGAGCAGTACTTC CASRQGYYEQYF
TRBJ2-7 TRBD1 NA TRBV24-1 TGTGCCACCAGTGAGACAGGGTACGAGCAGTACTTC CATSETGYEQYF
TRBJ2-7 TRBD1 NA TRBV6-5 TGTGCCAGCAGCCTACAGGGGATGGCCTACGAGCAGTACTTC CASSLQGMAYEQYF
TRBJ1-1 NA NA TRBV29-1 TGCAGCGTTGTAGGCGTCAGGGAAGCTTTCTTT CSVVGVREAFF
TRBJ1-5 NA NA TRBV5-8 TGTGCCAGCAGCTTGGTGCGCATCAAAATCAATCAGCCCCAGCATTTT CASSLVRIKINQPQHF
TRBJ2-6 NA NA TRBV3-1/TRBV3-2 TGTGCCAGCAGCCAAGGAGTAGCCTTTAGCATCTCTGGGGCCAACGTCCTGACTTTC CASSQGVAFSISGANVLTF
TRBJ2-1 TRBD2 once TRBV10-3 TGTGCCATCAGTGAGGACACTAGCGGGAGCAATGAGCAGTTCTTC CAISEDTSGSNEQFF
TRBJ2-5 NA NA TRBV5-1 TGCGCCAGCAGCTTGCCTGACTTCAGAGGGGGAGAGACCCAGTACTTC CASSLPDFRGGETQYF
TRBJ2-5 NA once TRBV4-2 TGTGCCAGCAGCCGAGTCGGTGCCAGGGGCCAAGAGACCCAGTACTTC CASSRVGARGQETQYF
TRBJ2-6 NA NA TRBV4-3 TGCGCCAGCAGCCAAGATGGAAGAGGCCGGGCCAACGTCCTGACTTTC CASSQDGRGRANVLTF
TRBJ1-2 TRBD1 few TRBV5-4 TGTGCCAGCAGCTGGGGGGACAGGCGGCCCTCTGGCTACACCTTC CASSWGDRRPSGYTF
TRBJ2-5 NA few TRBV5-1 TGCGCCAGTTTACCAGGGGGACTTGAAGAGACCCAGTACTTC CASLPGGLEETQYF
TRBJ1-1 NA NA TRBV7-3 TGTGCCAGCAGCTTAAATCCCAGGGGATCGACTGGCCCTGAAGCTTTCTTT CASSLNPRGSTGPEAFF